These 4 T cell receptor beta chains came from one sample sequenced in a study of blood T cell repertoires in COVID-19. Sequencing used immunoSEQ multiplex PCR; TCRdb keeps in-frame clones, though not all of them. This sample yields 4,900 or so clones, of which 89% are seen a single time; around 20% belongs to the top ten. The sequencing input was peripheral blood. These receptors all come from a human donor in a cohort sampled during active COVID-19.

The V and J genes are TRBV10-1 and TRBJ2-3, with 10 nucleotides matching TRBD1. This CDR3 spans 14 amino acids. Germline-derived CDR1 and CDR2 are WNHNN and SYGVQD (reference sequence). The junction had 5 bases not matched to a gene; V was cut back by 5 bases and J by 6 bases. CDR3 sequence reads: CASSRDRGPDTQYF. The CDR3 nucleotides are TGCGCCAGCAGTAGGGACAGGGGACCGGATACGCAGTATTTT.

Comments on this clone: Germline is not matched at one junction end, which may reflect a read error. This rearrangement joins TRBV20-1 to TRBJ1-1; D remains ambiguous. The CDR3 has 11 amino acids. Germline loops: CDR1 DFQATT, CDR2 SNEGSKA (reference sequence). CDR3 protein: CSARARAEAFF. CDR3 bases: TGCAGTGCTAGAGCGCGGGCTGAGGCTTTCTTT.

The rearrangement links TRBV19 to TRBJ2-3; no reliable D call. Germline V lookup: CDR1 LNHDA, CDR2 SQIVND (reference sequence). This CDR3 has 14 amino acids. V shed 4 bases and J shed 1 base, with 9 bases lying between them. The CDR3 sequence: CASSTNPRTDTQYF. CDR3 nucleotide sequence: TGTGCCAGTAGTACCAATCCCCGCACAGATACGCAGTATTTT. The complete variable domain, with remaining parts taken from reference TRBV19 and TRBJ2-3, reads DGGITQSPKYLFRKEGQNVTLSCEQNLNHDAMYWYRQDPGQGLRLIYYSQIVNDFQKGDIAEGYSVSREKKESFPLTVTSAQKNPTAFYLCASSTNPRTDTQYFGPGTRLTVL.

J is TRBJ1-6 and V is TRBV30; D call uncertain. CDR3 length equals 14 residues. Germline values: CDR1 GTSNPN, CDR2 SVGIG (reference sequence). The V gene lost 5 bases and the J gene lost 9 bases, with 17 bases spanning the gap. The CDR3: CAWGGGLIASPLHF. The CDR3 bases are TGTGCCTGGGGAGGTGGGCTTATCGCTTCACCCCTCCACTTT. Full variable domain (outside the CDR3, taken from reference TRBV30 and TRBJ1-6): SQTIHQWPATLVQPVGSPLSLECTVEGTSNPNLYWYRQAAGRGLQLLFYSVGIGQISSEVPQNLSASRPQDRQFILSSKKLLLSDSGFYLCAWGGGLIASPLHFGNGTRLTVT.